Sequencing of this T cell receptor beta chain was carried out in a study of shared clonotypes between healthy human individuals. A word on this clone: The target antigen is unknown.

TCRdb keeps only in-frame clones here, not all; method: immunoSEQ multiplex PCR. This sample carries about 2 million clones, 85% to 95% of them seen once, and the ten largest clones take around 1.2%. The germline CDR1 and CDR2 sequences are SGDLS and YYNGEE. The CDR3 runs to 15 residues. V lost 0 bases to trimming and J lost 3 bases, with 13 bases between them. CD45RO-negative CD8 cells positively selected for CCR7 made up the naive population, which excluded terminally differentiated effector memory CD45RA+ cells. All donors were healthy HIV-negative adults lacking recent acute infections or vaccinations. Whole-study findings and limits: At large depth, rarefaction still showed sorted-subset sequencing to be incomplete.

The chain joins TRBV9 to TRBJ2-7; either TRBD1 or TRBD2 may supply D (6 bases each). The sequencing sample was made of naive CD8+ T cells sorted from blood. The receptor was derived from a man between 18 and 29 years old in good health. The CDR3 DNA follows: TGTGCCAGCAGCGTAGCGGGGGCCGGTATCTACGAGCAGTACTTC. Protein sequence: CASSVAGAGIYEQYF.